One and the same sample provided the 5 T cell receptor beta chains below, sequenced in a study of T cell responses to AZD1222 COVID-19 vaccine. Sequenced by immunoSEQ multiplex PCR; TCRdb stores in-frame clones only, minus some. Among 95,000 to 150,000 clones, over 70% were seen once, and the ten largest hold about 5%. Sample: peripheral blood, taken on day 0 of AZD1222 vaccination. The receptor source for this set is an adult in good health.

The V call is TRBV19, the J call TRBJ2-5; TRBD2 matches 7 bases. Looked up from germline, CDR1 is LNHDA and CDR2 is SQIVND (reference sequence). V shed 7 bases, J shed 2 bases, and the junction held 7 bases outside the gene matches. There are 14 residues in the CDR3. CDR3 DNA sequence: TGTGCCAGTACCCCGAGCGGGACTCAAGAGACCCAGTACTTC. It encodes CASTPSGTQETQYF.

The chain links TRBV5-5 to TRBJ2-5, with D tentatively TRBD1 or TRBD2 (5 bases each). CDR1 is SGHKS, CDR2 YYEKEE, per germline (reference sequence). The CDR3 loop spans 16 amino acids. The ends were cut back, 3 bases at V and 4 bases at J, with 19 bases in the middle. The CDR3 nucleotides are TGTGCCAGCAGCTCCAACATTAGGGGCCGGGGAGAGACCCAGTACTTC. It is translated as CASSSNIRGRGETQYF.

V and J are TRBV7-9 and TRBJ1-3, with a weak D call TRBD1 (5 bases). This CDR3 has 16 amino acids. V was clipped by 5 bases and J by 2 bases, with 16 bases between them. In germline, CDR1 is SEHNR, CDR2 FQNEAQ (reference sequence). CDR3 in DNA: TGTGCCAGCAGCCCTGGGACGGCCGGCCCTGGAAACACCATATATTTT. Its translation is CASSPGTAGPGNTIYF.

The chain is built from TRBV5-6 and TRBJ1-1; D uncertain. The CDR3 totals 15 residues. The germline gives CDR1 SGHDT, CDR2 YYEEEE. V lost 3 bases and J 1 base, leaving 13 bases between the germline ends. This CDR3 is CASSSLKKGNTEAFF. CDR3 coding DNA: TGTGCCAGCAGCTCCCTTAAAAAGGGGAACACTGAAGCTTTCTTT.

The chain combines TRBV12-3 or TRBV12-4 with TRBJ2-7, with a tentative D call TRBD1 (5 bases). Trimming cost V 5 bases and J 2 bases, with 10 bases left between them. The CDR3 extends over 13 amino acids. The CDR3 loop is CASSDSYTYEQYF. The CDR3 DNA sequence: TGTGCCAGCAGTGACAGTTACACCTACGAGCAGTACTTC.